Listed here are 19 T cell receptor beta chains from one sample, sequenced in a study of cytomegalovirus exposure and HLA in healthy donors. PCR was performed using 60 Vbeta and 13 Jbeta primers. Profiling relied on immunoSEQ multiplex PCR, and the TCRdb table lists in-frame clones only, not all of them. The listing contains about 120,000 clones. The specimen was PBMCs. The receptor source for this set is a man aged 25-45 years in good health and CMV-seronegative.

To note about this clone: The same CDR3 is also encoded by other DNA sequences in this sample. The V call is TRBV5-1, the J call TRBJ2-1; the match to TRBD2 covers 12 bases. With V trimmed by 2 bases and J by 7 bases, 4 bases remained unmatched. Germline CDR1 reads SGHRS; CDR2 reads YFSETQ. The length of the CDR3 is 15 residues. CDR3 protein: CASSFLAGGPNEQFF. CDR3 DNA sequence: TGCGCCAGCAGCTTCCTAGCGGGGGGGCCTAATGAGCAGTTCTTC. The variable domain in full, with the rest retrieved from reference TRBV5-1 and TRBJ2-1, is KAGVTQTPRYLIKTRGQQVTLSCSPISGHRSVSWYQQTPGQGLQFLFEYFSETQRNKGNFPGRFSGRQFSNSRSEMNVSTLELGDSALYLCASSFLAGGPNEQFFGPGTRLTVL.

The gene calls are TRBV11-1 and TRBJ2-2, with D possibly being TRBD1 (5 bases). The ends were cut back, 8 bases at V and 6 bases at J, with 13 bases in the middle. The CDR3 has 13 amino acids. Germline CDR1 reads SGHAT; CDR2 reads FQDESV (reference sequence). The CDR3 spells CASGIRGAGELFF. The CDR3 bases are TGTGCCAGCGGCATAAGGGGTGCCGGGGAGCTGTTTTTT.

The chain carries TRBV7-9 and TRBJ2-1; 9 bases map to TRBD1. In germline, CDR1 is SEHNR, CDR2 FQNEAQ (reference sequence). The CDR3 runs 14 residues. V was clipped by 5 bases and J by 6 bases; unmatched bases: 5. This CDR3 reads CASSPGQGTNEQFF. Written as DNA, the CDR3 is TGTGCCAGCAGCCCTGGACAGGGGACCAATGAGCAGTTCTTC.

The chain couples TRBV30 to TRBJ1-1, with TRBD1 matching over 7 bases. This CDR3 has 14 residues. V gave up 8 bases and J gave up 3 bases; unmatched junction bases: 12. The germline gives CDR1 GTSNPN, CDR2 SVGIG (reference sequence). CDR3 nucleotides: TGTGCCGGCGACAGGGTCTGGAGGCACACTGAAGCTTTCTTT. As protein: CAGDRVWRHTEAFF.

This sequence joins TRBV10-3 and TRBJ1-2; possibly TRBD1 for D (5 bases). Germline lookup yields CDR1 ENHRY and CDR2 SYGVKD. The CDR3 is 15 amino acids. Trimming left V 10 bases short and J 7 bases short, with 25 bases between. The CDR3 DNA is TGTGCCAGCCTACGGGATTTGGGGGGTACGGGTGGCTACACCTTC. It encodes CASLRDLGGTGGYTF.

The rearrangement links TRBV7-9 to TRBJ2-5; 8 bases line up with TRBD2. Germline trimming cut 5 bases from V and 4 bases from J; bases unmatched to any gene: 9. The germline CDR1 and CDR2 sequences are SEHNR and FQNEAQ (reference sequence). There are 15 residues in the CDR3. DNA for the CDR3: TGTGCCAGCAGCCTCCTAGCGGGTACCTCAGAGACCCAGTACTTC. This gives the protein CASSLLAGTSETQYF. The full variable domain, completed using reference TRBV7-9 and TRBJ2-5, is DTGVSQNPRHKITKRGQNVTFRCDPISEHNRLYWYRQTLGQGPEFLTYFQNEAQLEKSRLLSDRFSAERPKGSFSTLEIQRTEQGDSAMYLCASSLLAGTSETQYFGPGTRLLVL.

This chain connects TRBV11-2 to TRBJ2-3; D is uncertain. Germline lookup yields CDR1 SGHAT and CDR2 FQNNGV. The CDR3 spans 17 residues. Between the trimmed V and J ends, which lost 1 base and 4 bases, there was a span of 18 bases. CDR3 region: CASSLVSWARSADTQYF. The CDR3 nucleotides read TGTGCCAGCAGCTTAGTTTCGTGGGCTCGCTCGGCAGATACGCAGTATTTT.

CDR3: CASSPWQGGNEKLFF. The CDR3 DNA reads as TGTGCCAGCAGCCCTTGGCAGGGAGGAAATGAAAAACTGTTTTTT. This chain uses TRBV27 with TRBJ1-4; D may be TRBD1 (5 bases). The CDR3 extends over 15 amino acids. Germline V gives CDR1 MNHEY, CDR2 SMNVEV (reference sequence). Between the trimmed V and J ends, which lost 6 bases and 5 bases, there was a span of 16 bases.

The V and J genes are TRBV7-2 and TRBJ2-5, with 8 nucleotides matching TRBD2. V lost 2 bases, J lost 1 base, and 3 bases stayed unmatched. The CDR3 runs to 15 residues. Germline values: CDR1 SGHTA, CDR2 FQGNSA. The CDR3 loop reads CASSLQRGPQETQYF. The DNA of the CDR3 is TGTGCCAGCAGCTTACAGCGGGGGCCCCAAGAGACCCAGTACTTC.

The chain recombines TRBV4-1 with TRBJ2-5, with TRBD2 identical over 8 bases. The J call may be in error: the DNA end matches TRBJ2-7 better. The CDR3 runs 15 residues. CDR1 is MGHRA and CDR2 is YSYEKL in the germline V gene. The chain's CDR3 is CASSPSGGQTYEQYF. The CDR3 nucleotides are TGCGCCAGCAGCCCGAGCGGGGGCCAAACCTACGAGCAGTACTTC.

The gene calls are TRBV19 and TRBJ2-7; the match to TRBD1 covers 10 bases. Looked up from germline, CDR1 is LNHDA and CDR2 is SQIVND (reference sequence). V lost 5 bases and J lost 4; bases outside the gene matches: 5. The CDR3 consists of 14 residues. Written as DNA, the CDR3 is TGTGCCAGTAGTCCGGCGGACAGGGGGTACGAGCAGTACTTC. It translates to CASSPADRGYEQYF. The full variable domain, with the rest looked up from reference TRBV19 and TRBJ2-7, is DGGITQSPKYLFRKEGQNVTLSCEQNLNHDAMYWYRQDPGQGLRLIYYSQIVNDFQKGDIAEGYSVSREKKESFPLTVTSAQKNPTAFYLCASSPADRGYEQYFGPGTRLTVT.

This chain joins TRBV7-9 and TRBJ1-6, with TRBD1 identical over 8 bases. This CDR3 is built from 15 residues. CDR1 is SEHNR and CDR2 is FQNEAQ in the germline V gene (reference sequence). J gave up 10 bases and V 1 base, and 6 bases lay outside the gene matches. CDR3 nucleotides: TGTGCCAGCAGCTTAGTAGGGACAGGCGGGTCACCCCTCCACTTT. It yields the protein CASSLVGTGGSPLHF.

In nucleotides, the CDR3 is TGTGCCAGCAGTGAAGGCGGGGGAAGGTACACTGAAGCTTTCTTT. Translating gives CASSEGGGRYTEAFF. This chain uses TRBV2 with TRBJ1-1; D may be TRBD1 (5 bases). V lost 1 base to trimming and J lost 3 bases, with 12 bases between them. CDR3 length: 15 amino acids. CDR1 is SNHLY, CDR2 FYNNEI, per germline.

The V gene is TRBV7-9, the J gene TRBJ2-6, with D unresolved. This CDR3 comprises 15 residues. Deletions cut 6 bases from V and 0 bases from J, with 9 bases between. Germline CDR1 SEHNR, CDR2 FQNEAQ (reference sequence). CDR3 DNA: TGTGCCAGCAGTTATACGAGCTCTGGGGCCAACGTCCTGACTTTC. The encoded protein is CASSYTSSGANVLTF.

V is TRBV7-2 and J is TRBJ1-1, with 9 positions matching TRBD1. Germline V gene lookup returns CDR1 SGHTA and CDR2 FQGNSA. V was pared by 8 bases and J by 8 bases, with 12 bases of the junction left unmatched. The CDR3 contains 14 residues. CDR3 bases: TGTGCCAGCTTCCGGGACAGGGCCGCCGAAGAAGCTTTCTTT. Its translation: CASFRDRAAEEAFF.

J is TRBJ2-3 and V is TRBV30; 13 nucleotides align to TRBD2. The V gene's germline CDR1 is GTSNPN and CDR2 SVGIG (reference sequence). This CDR3 contains 16 residues. With V trimmed by 2 bases and J by 1 base, 3 bases remained unmatched. CDR3 DNA sequence: TGTGCCTGGAGTTTGGGGACTAGCGGGGGCACAGATACGCAGTATTTT. It is translated as CAWSLGTSGGTDTQYF. The variable domain in full, with the rest retrieved from reference TRBV30 and TRBJ2-3, is SQTIHQWPATLVQPVGSPLSLECTVEGTSNPNLYWYRQAAGRGLQLLFYSVGIGQISSEVPQNLSASRPQDRQFILSSKKLLLSDSGFYLCAWSLGTSGGTDTQYFGPGTRLTVL.

The V call is TRBV19, the J call TRBJ2-7; D perhaps matches TRBD2 (7 bases). Per the germline V gene, CDR1 is LNHDA and CDR2 is SQIVND (reference sequence). With 10 bases removed from V and 1 base from J, the gap between germline ends came to 17 bases. This CDR3 comprises 14 residues. Here the CDR3 DNA reads TGTGCCACGACCAAGGGGGGGGGATCCTACGAGCAGTACTTC. The encoded protein is CATTKGGGSYEQYF.

CDR3 protein: CASSARTGGYEQYF. As DNA, the CDR3 is TGTGCCAGCAGCGCCCGGACAGGGGGCTACGAGCAGTACTTC. The rearrangement joins TRBV9 to TRBJ2-7, with 10 bases that match TRBD1. Germline CDR1 reads SGDLS; CDR2 reads YYNGEE. The length of the CDR3 is 14 residues. The trim removed 3 bases at V and 3 bases at J, leaving 3 bases unmatched.

This chain's CDR3 is CASSTGAGTEAFF. CDR3 nucleotides: TGTGCCAGCAGTACAGGGGCGGGGACTGAAGCTTTCTTT. This chain joins TRBV2 and TRBJ1-1; 7 nucleotides line up with TRBD1. Trimming took 5 bases from V and 5 from J; bases not matched to a gene: 5. This CDR3 comprises 13 residues. Germline-derived CDR1 and CDR2 are SNHLY and FYNNEI.